This T cell receptor (beta chain) was recovered during a study of radiotherapy plus CTLA-4 blockade in lung cancer. Broader study findings: The best predictor of response was reported to be early blood T cell clone dynamics, with interferon-beta.

Sequenced by immunoSEQ multiplex PCR; TCRdb stores in-frame clones only, minus some. The sample has 50,000 to 85,000 clones; over 80% are singletons. A remark on this clone: What it binds is not known.

The CDR3 sequence is 16 residues long. Germline CDR1 and CDR2: GTSNPN and SVGIG (reference sequence). V lost 3 bases and J 9 bases, leaving 21 bases between the germline ends. The chain couples TRBV30 to TRBJ1-6, with a possible D match to TRBD1 (6 bases). This sequence was found in a human donor with non-small cell lung cancer who had a partial response to radiotherapy plus ipilimumab. The input for sequencing was peripheral blood, taken from a patient treated with radiotherapy plus ipilimumab. Written as DNA, the CDR3 is TGTGCCTGGAGAAACGGACAGAGAATCGGGGTTTCACCCCTCCACTTT. Amino acids: CAWRNGQRIGVSPLHF. Together with reference TRBV30 and TRBJ1-6, the CDR3 gives the full variable domain: SQTIHQWPATLVQPVGSPLSLECTVEGTSNPNLYWYRQAAGRGLQLLFYSVGIGQISSEVPQNLSASRPQDRQFILSSKKLLLSDSGFYLCAWRNGQRIGVSPLHFGNGTRLTVT.